This passage covers 18 T cell receptor beta chains from one sample sequenced in a study of CXCR3-negative and CXCR3-positive naive CD8 T cells. Study-wide points: For CXCR3-positive naive cells, TRB CDR3s were more hydrophobic than those of CXCR3-negative naive cells.

These receptors' targets are unknown. The libraries of TRB cDNA were prepared using 5' RACE with UMI labels. Following a re-call of the 5' RACE reads, TCRdb has one entry per CDR3 protein and lacks DNA. This repertoire includes tens of thousands of distinct CDR3 sequences. Sequenced input: naive CXCR3+ CD8+ T cells from blood. Subset indicated: CD45RO-CCR7+CD27+CD95- naive CD8+ T cells expressing CXCR3 (TNR3+). Receptors originate from a human donor in good health. Some clones in this sample may be carry-over from other donors' samples.

V and J are TRBV3-1 and TRBJ2-2; the TCRdb D gene call, TRBD1, has no DNA to confirm it. The CDR3 consists of 15 residues. Germline V CDR1 and CDR2: LGHDT, YNNKEL (reference sequence). The CDR3: CASSHGPGAPGELFF.

This rearrangement joins TRBV2 to TRBJ2-2. The CDR3 spans 14 residues. The germline CDR1 and CDR2 sequences are SNHLY and FYNNEI. CDR3: CASSEGGNTGELFF.

CDR3 amino acids: CASSQEPIMRQNGYEQFF. This rearrangement joins TRBV4-3 to TRBJ2-1. In germline, CDR1 is LGHNA, CDR2 YSLEER. The CDR3 has 18 amino acids.

The gene calls are TRBV20-1 and TRBJ1-2. In germline, CDR1 is DFQATT, CDR2 SNEGSKA (reference sequence). The CDR3 consists of 12 residues. The CDR3: CSARDREVGYTF.

The chain uses TRBV29-1 and TRBJ2-7; absent DNA, TCRdb's TRBD1 call cannot be checked. Germline-derived CDR1 and CDR2 are SQVTM and ANQGSEA. This CDR3 is built from 11 residues. The CDR3 here is CSGRQGYEQYF.

The rearrangement uses TRBV12-3 or TRBV12-4 and TRBJ1-2; TCRdb selects TRBD1, and the lack of DNA leaves this call unchecked. CDR3 size: 14 residues. The CDR3 region is CASSLGTGADGYTF.

The CDR3 region is CSARGGFSYNEQFF. The chain employs TRBV20-1 and TRBJ2-1. CDR3 size: 14 residues. Germline assignment: CDR1 DFQATT and CDR2 SNEGSKA (reference sequence).

The genes are TRBV7-9 and TRBJ2-2. This CDR3 comprises 14 residues. The germline gives CDR1 SEHNR, CDR2 FQNEAQ (reference sequence). CDR3 protein: CASSSRDKAGELFF. The variable domain in full, completed from reference TRBV7-9 and TRBJ2-2, reads DTGVSQNPRHKITKRGQNVTFRCDPISEHNRLYWYRQTLGQGPEFLTYFQNEAQLEKSRLLSDRFSAERPKGSFSTLEIQRTEQGDSAMYLCASSSRDKAGELFFGEGSRLTVL.

The chain combines TRBV5-5 with TRBJ2-1; TCRdb selects TRBD2, and the lack of DNA leaves this call unchecked. The CDR3 is made up of 12 amino acids. Germline CDR1 reads SGHKS; CDR2 reads YYEKEE (reference sequence). CDR3: CASGSGYNEQFF.

V usage is TRBV10-3 and J usage is TRBJ2-7; TCRdb lists TRBD1, though no DNA is available to test this call. CDR3 length: 12 residues. CDR1 is ENHRY, CDR2 SYGVKD, per germline. The CDR3 protein is CAIRDREYEQYF.

The CDR3: CASSQGGGSTEQYF. The chain uses TRBV4-3 and TRBJ2-7. Germline CDR1 is LGHNA and CDR2 is YSLEER. The length of the CDR3 is 14 residues.

The chain has TRBV6-6 and TRBJ1-1; no DNA is available, so the TRBD1 call from TCRdb remains unchecked. The CDR3 sequence is 11 residues long. Germline CDR1 and CDR2: MNHNY and SVGAGI (reference sequence). The CDR3 is CAVGGNIQAFF.

This chain connects TRBV5-1 to TRBJ1-1. CDR3 length: 12 residues. Germline-derived CDR1 and CDR2 are SGHRS and YFSETQ. This chain's CDR3 is CASEGQNTEAFF.

V usage is TRBV4-3 and J usage is TRBJ1-1; no DNA is available, so the TRBD1 call from TCRdb remains unchecked. From germline, CDR1 is LGHNA and CDR2 YSLEER. CDR3 size: 16 residues. The CDR3 spells CASSQDSWGVATEAFF.

V and J are TRBV7-9 and TRBJ2-1; TCRdb reports TRBD1, a call that lacks DNA to check it against. Germline V gene lookup returns CDR1 SEHNR and CDR2 FQNEAQ (reference sequence). The CDR3 is 13 amino acids. This chain's CDR3 is CASSAGTENEQFF.

The rearrangement joins TRBV7-9 to TRBJ2-5; no DNA is available, so the TRBD2 call from TCRdb remains unchecked. Germline CDR1 SEHNR, CDR2 FQNEAQ (reference sequence). This CDR3 spans 14 amino acids. The CDR3 is CASSFQLAGETQYF.

The J gene is TRBJ2-6, the V gene TRBV9. Germline CDR1 and CDR2: SGDLS and YYNGEE. This CDR3 comprises 15 residues. The CDR3 sequence: CASSGQGSGANVLTF.

The genes are TRBV4-1 and TRBJ1-2; the TRBD1 assignment by TCRdb is unverifiable without DNA. Germline loops: CDR1 MGHRA, CDR2 YSYEKL. The CDR3 spans 14 residues. CDR3 protein: CASSGRDSYYGYTF.